Listed here is a single T cell receptor beta chain. The record originates from a study of graft-versus-host responses after intestinal transplantation. The overall study: Recipients got multivisceral, liver-intestinal, or isolated intestinal transplants.

Germline-derived CDR1 and CDR2 are SGDLS and YYNGEE. Between the trimmed V and J ends, which lost 3 bases and 0 bases, there was a span of 13 bases. The CDR3 contains 15 residues. TCRdb keeps only in-frame clones here, not all; method: immunoSEQ multiplex PCR. Of almost 8,500 clones in the sample, over 90% were seen once. The TCR sequence derives from a human patient who received an intestinal transplant, so some T cells may come from the graft donor. The rearrangement uses TRBV9 and TRBJ2-7; weak D call: TRBD2 (6 bases). The sequencing here drew on PBMCs, taken 11 days after intestinal transplantation. CDR3 protein: CASSALDGSSYEQYF. CDR3 DNA sequence: TGTGCCAGCAGCGCATTGGACGGGAGCTCCTACGAGCAGTACTTC.